Below, 21 T cell receptor beta chains from the same sample are listed, as sequenced in a study of regulatory dendritic cells for organ transplantation. No antigens are known for them. Allogeneic regulatory or mature dendritic cells were co-cultured for 4 to 6 days with CFSE-labeled sorted T cells at 1:10. The protocol was immunoSEQ multiplex PCR, while the TCRdb copy is restricted to in-frame clones and leaves out a portion. The repertoire has 12,000 or so clones, less than 80% of them found once; the top ten carry about 1.1%. Sample: naive CD8+ T cells from blood cultured with dendritic cells. Sample subset: CD45RA+ naive T cells. All receptors derive from a human donor in good health.

The V gene is TRBV27, the J gene TRBJ2-7; the D gene is possibly TRBD2 (5 bases). V was clipped by 8 bases and J by 1 base, with 12 bases between them. This CDR3 is built from 13 residues. Germline V CDR1 and CDR2: MNHEY, SMNVEV (reference sequence). CDR3 region: CASGSGVSYEQYF. CDR3 in DNA: TGTGCCAGCGGATCCGGGGTTTCCTACGAGCAGTACTTC.

This clone was seen a few times. This chain links TRBV5-6 with TRBJ2-1; D ambiguous. The CDR3 contains 13 residues. The germline V gene encodes CDR1 SGHDT and CDR2 YYEEEE. The V end lost 0 bases, the J end lost 4 bases, and 5 bases lay between the germline ends. DNA of the CDR3: TGTGCCAGCAGCTTGGATGAGTACAATGAGCAGTTCTTC. This codes for CASSLDEYNEQFF.

The chain carries TRBV6-6 and TRBJ1-6; D gene unclear. Germline CDR1 and CDR2: MNHNY and SVGAGI (reference sequence). V gave up 4 bases and J gave up 5 bases, with 9 bases separating them. The CDR3 is 14 residues long. CDR3 DNA: TGTGCCAGCAGTTCGGCGGGTAATAATTCACCCCTCCACTTT. This codes for CASSSAGNNSPLHF.

This clone was picked up one time. The chain has TRBV6-5 and TRBJ2-7; TRBD1 is a possible D gene (5 bases). Per the germline V gene, CDR1 is MNHEY and CDR2 is SVGAGI. Trimming shortened V by 7 bases and J by 5 bases, and 21 bases separated the two germline ends. This CDR3 region has 15 residues. The CDR3 reads CASTAIQGLGDEQYF. Here the CDR3 DNA reads TGTGCCAGCACCGCGATCCAGGGATTGGGTGACGAGCAGTACTTC.

This chain connects TRBV29-1 to TRBJ2-1, with D perhaps matching TRBD2 (6 bases). Per germline, CDR1 SQVTM and CDR2 ANQGSEA. Trimming shortened V by 2 bases and J by 3 bases, and 11 bases separated the two germline ends. CDR3 length: 14 residues. The CDR3: CSVEWRGVYNEQFF. DNA of the CDR3: TGCAGCGTTGAATGGCGGGGAGTCTACAATGAGCAGTTCTTC.

The chain carries TRBV19 and TRBJ2-2; 10 bases line up with TRBD2. Germline CDR1 is LNHDA and CDR2 is SQIVND (reference sequence). The CDR3 has 18 residues. V trimming: 2 bases; J trimming: 4 bases; junction bases outside the gene matches: 10. CDR3 sequence reads: CASSISSGGALGTGELFF. For the CDR3, the DNA is TGTGCCAGTAGTATATCGAGCGGGGGGGCCTTGGGCACCGGGGAGCTGTTTTTT. The full variable domain, completed using reference TRBV19 and TRBJ2-2, is DGGITQSPKYLFRKEGQNVTLSCEQNLNHDAMYWYRQDPGQGLRLIYYSQIVNDFQKGDIAEGYSVSREKKESFPLTVTSAQKNPTAFYLCASSISSGGALGTGELFFGEGSRLTVL.

The genes are TRBV27 and TRBJ1-6, with D possibly being TRBD1 (5 bases). This CDR3 has 14 residues. The germline gives CDR1 MNHEY, CDR2 SMNVEV (reference sequence). The V end was cut by 6 bases, the J end by 7 bases, with 13 bases between. The CDR3 nucleotides are TGTGCCAGCAGACCTACAGGTCTCAATTCACCCCTCCACTTT. Its protein product is CASRPTGLNSPLHF.

The chain is built from TRBV7-8 and TRBJ2-5; D unclear. The ends were cut back, 5 bases at V and 4 bases at J, with 17 bases in the middle. CDR3 length: 15 residues. From germline, CDR1 is SGHVS and CDR2 FQNEAQ. CDR3 in amino acids: CASSIMGSVPETQYF. The CDR3 DNA follows: TGTGCCAGCAGCATTATGGGCTCAGTCCCAGAGACCCAGTACTTC.

Within the sample, this clone is medium-sized (0.01 to 0.1%). CDR3: CASSLIRVSYEQYF. CDR3 coding DNA: TGTGCCAGCAGCTTAATCCGGGTTTCCTACGAGCAGTACTTC. V and J are TRBV7-8 and TRBJ2-7; D remains ambiguous. CDR1 and CDR2 (germline): SGHVS, FQNEAQ. Trimming removed 2 bases from V and 1 base from J, with 9 bases in between. The CDR3 consists of 14 residues.

This clone was recorded a few times. The V and J genes are TRBV27 and TRBJ2-7; 9 nucleotides agree with TRBD1. The CDR3 runs 14 residues. V trimming: 1 base; J trimming: 4 bases; junction bases outside the gene matches: 2. Germline CDR1 MNHEY, CDR2 SMNVEV (reference sequence). Here the CDR3 DNA reads TGTGCCAGCAGTTTATTAGGACAGGGGTACGAGCAGTACTTC. It yields the protein CASSLLGQGYEQYF.

The V and J genes are TRBV4-3 and TRBJ1-5; D gene unclear. The CDR3 sequence is 16 residues long. The V gene lost 0 bases and the J gene lost 0 bases, with 9 bases spanning the gap. Germline-derived CDR1 and CDR2 are LGHNA and YSLEER. CDR3: CASSQEGGYSNQPQHF. CDR3 bases: TGCGCCAGCAGCCAAGAAGGAGGCTATAGCAATCAGCCCCAGCATTTT.

This chain connects TRBV9 to TRBJ2-1; D is possibly TRBD1 (6 bases). V lost 5 bases and J 5 bases, leaving 11 bases between the germline ends. CDR1 is SGDLS and CDR2 is YYNGEE in the germline V gene. The CDR3 consists of 13 residues. The CDR3 DNA reads TGTGCCAGCAGGGGTCAGGGGAACAATGAGCAGTTCTTC. Translated, it gives CASRGQGNNEQFF.

Here the CDR3 DNA reads TGTGCCAGCAGCACTAGGACGGTTTCCCCTAATTCACCCCTCCACTTT. This sequence encodes CASSTRTVSPNSPLHF. The V and J genes are TRBV7-2 and TRBJ1-6; no reliable D call. The CDR3 extends over 16 amino acids. Germline values: CDR1 SGHTA, CDR2 FQGNSA. Trimming stripped 5 bases from V and 6 bases from J, with 17 bases between.

The chain recombines TRBV18 with TRBJ1-1, with D possibly matching TRBD1 (6 bases). The length of the CDR3 is 15 residues. CDR1 and CDR2 (germline): KGHSH, LQKENI. The V and J ends lost 0 bases and 1 base respectively, with 9 bases between them. In nucleotides, the CDR3 is TGTGCCAGCTCACCACCTCAGGGGTCGAACACTGAAGCTTTCTTT. This codes for CASSPPQGSNTEAFF. The full variable domain, rest sourced from reference TRBV18 and TRBJ1-1, is NAGVMQNPRHLVRRRGQEARLRCSPMKGHSHVYWYRQLPEEGLKFMVYLQKENIIDESGMPKERFSAEFPKEGPSILRIQQVVRGDSAAYFCASSPPQGSNTEAFFGQGTRLTVV.

This clone was found once. Written as DNA, the CDR3 is TGTGCCAGCAGTTTCCCCGGGGAACCCTACGAGCAGTACTTC. Translating it yields CASSFPGEPYEQYF. The chain employs TRBV11-3 and TRBJ2-7; possibly TRBD2 for D (5 bases). Trimming removed 6 bases at V and 2 bases at J, with 14 bases between. Germline CDR1 reads SGHNT; CDR2 reads YENEEA. The CDR3 has 14 amino acids.

The chain combines TRBV10-1 with TRBJ2-7, with 8 bases matching TRBD1. This CDR3 region has 13 residues. Looked up from germline, CDR1 is WNHNN and CDR2 is SYGVQD (reference sequence). The V segment lost 10 bases and the J segment 3 bases; nucleotides outside the gene matches: 8. The CDR3 sequence is CATRPQGVYEQYF. DNA for the CDR3: TGCGCCACCCGACCACAGGGGGTCTACGAGCAGTACTTC.

This chain links TRBV6-5 with TRBJ1-2; 11 bases line up with TRBD1. This CDR3 is built from 15 residues. J lost 4 bases, V lost 5 bases, and 6 bases had no gene match. In germline, CDR1 is MNHEY, CDR2 SVGAGI. In nucleotides, the CDR3 is TGTGCCAGCAGTCTCAGGACAGGGGGCTTCTATGGCTACACCTTC. Protein product: CASSLRTGGFYGYTF.

The rearrangement links TRBV27 to TRBJ2-5; the D gene is possibly TRBD1 (6 bases). In germline, CDR1 is MNHEY, CDR2 SMNVEV (reference sequence). The CDR3 spans 15 residues. Trimming took 6 bases from V and 2 from J, leaving 16 bases between them. As DNA, the CDR3 is TGTGCCAGCAGCCCTATTACAGGGTTACAAGAGACCCAGTACTTC. It translates to CASSPITGLQETQYF.

The V call is TRBV7-9, the J call TRBJ2-7; D perhaps matches TRBD2 (6 bases). The CDR3 runs to 14 residues. Trimming removed 4 bases from V and 0 bases from J, with 10 bases in between. In germline, CDR1 is SEHNR, CDR2 FQNEAQ (reference sequence). CDR3 coding DNA: TGTGCCAGCAGCTACCGGGACTCCTCCTACGAGCAGTACTTC. Protein sequence: CASSYRDSSYEQYF.

Only a few counts were recorded for this clone. This chain uses TRBV5-5 with TRBJ2-7; the D is unclear. This CDR3 has 10 amino acids. With 3 bases removed from V and 6 bases from J, the gap between germline ends came to 4 bases. Germline values: CDR1 SGHKS, CDR2 YYEKEE (reference sequence). This CDR3 is CASSSGEQYF. Here the CDR3 DNA reads TGTGCCAGCAGCTCGGGCGAGCAGTACTTC.

J is TRBJ2-7 and V is TRBV29-1; D is perhaps TRBD1 (5 bases). CDR3 size: 12 residues. Trimming took 1 base from V and 6 from J, leaving 10 bases between them. Looked up from germline, CDR1 is SQVTM and CDR2 is ANQGSEA. CDR3 sequence (DNA): TGCAGCGTTGAAGCCGACAGCCCCGAGCAGTACTTC. This codes for CSVEADSPEQYF.